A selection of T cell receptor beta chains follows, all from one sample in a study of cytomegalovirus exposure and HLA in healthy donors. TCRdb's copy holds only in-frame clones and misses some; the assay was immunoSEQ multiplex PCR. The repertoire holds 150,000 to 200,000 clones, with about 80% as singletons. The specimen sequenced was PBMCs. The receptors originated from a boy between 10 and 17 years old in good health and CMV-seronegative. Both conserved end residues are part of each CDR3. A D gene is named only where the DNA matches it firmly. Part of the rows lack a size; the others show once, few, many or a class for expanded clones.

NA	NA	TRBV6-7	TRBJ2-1	CASSYPICTGGGEQFF	TGTGCCAGCAGTTACCCCATATGCACCGGAGGTGGTGAGCAGTTCTTC
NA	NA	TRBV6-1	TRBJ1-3	CASSEAHSGNTIYF	TGTGCCAGCAGTGAGGCCCACTCTGGAAACACCATATATTTT
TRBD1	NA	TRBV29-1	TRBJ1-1	CSVGAGGTEAFF	TGCAGCGTTGGGGCAGGGGGCACTGAAGCTTTCTTT
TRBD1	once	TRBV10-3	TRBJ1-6	CAISDLQGSNSPLHF	TGTGCCATCAGTGACCTACAGGGGAGCAATTCACCCCTCCACTTT
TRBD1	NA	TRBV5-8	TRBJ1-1	CASSLGDRENTEAFF	TGTGCCAGCAGCTTGGGCGACAGGGAGAACACTGAAGCTTTCTTT
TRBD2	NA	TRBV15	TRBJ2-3	CATSRPAGAGTDTQYF	TGTGCCACCAGCAGACCAGCGGGGGCCGGAACAGATACGCAGTATTTT
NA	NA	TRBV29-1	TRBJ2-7	CSVEIPGGKYEQYF	TGCAGCGTTGAAATCCCAGGGGGGAAATACGAGCAGTACTTC
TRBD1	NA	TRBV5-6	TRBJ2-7	CASSFYGTVIYEQYF	TGTGCCAGCAGCTTTTACGGGACAGTCATTTACGAGCAGTACTTC
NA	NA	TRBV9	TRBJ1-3	CASSSLGGSSGNTIYF	TGTGCCAGCAGTTCCCTCGGGGGTTCCTCTGGAAACACCATATATTTT
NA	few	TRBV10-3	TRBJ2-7	CAIRTQTGTAGEQYF	TGTGCCATCAGGACCCAGACGGGGACAGCGGGCGAGCAGTACTTC
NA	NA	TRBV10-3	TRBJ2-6	CAISETGGANVLTF	TGTGCCATCAGTGAGACGGGGGGGGCCAACGTCCTGACTTTC
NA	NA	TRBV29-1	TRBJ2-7	CSVRRATYEQYF	TGCAGCGTCCGGAGGGCTACCTACGAGCAGTACTTC
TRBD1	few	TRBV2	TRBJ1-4	CASSGGTGVSEKLFF	TGTGCCAGCAGTGGGGGGACAGGGGTTAGTGAAAAACTGTTTTTT
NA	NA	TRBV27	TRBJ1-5	CASSLGLFSNQPQHF	TGTGCCAGCAGTTTGGGCCTCTTCAGCAATCAGCCCCAGCATTTT
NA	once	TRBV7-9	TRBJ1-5	CASSSDGGRLNQPQHF	TGTGCCAGCAGCTCGGACGGGGGACGGCTAAATCAGCCCCAGCATTTT
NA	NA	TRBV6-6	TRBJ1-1	CASNSGGRTEAFF	TGTGCCAGCAACTCGGGAGGACGCACTGAAGCTTTCTTT
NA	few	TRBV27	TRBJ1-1	CASKPTGQFGAEAFF	TGTGCCAGCAAACCTACAGGGCAGTTTGGCGCTGAAGCTTTCTTT
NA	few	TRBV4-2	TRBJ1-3	CASSQERMGLSGNTIYF	TGTGCCAGCAGCCAAGAGAGGATGGGGCTTTCTGGAAACACCATATATTTT
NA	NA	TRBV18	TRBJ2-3	CASSPVVGGRTDTQYF	TGTGCCAGCTCACCAGTAGTGGGGGGACGCACAGATACGCAGTATTTT
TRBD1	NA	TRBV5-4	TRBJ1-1	CASSLMDRWGNTEAFF	TGTGCCAGCAGCTTGATGGACAGGTGGGGGAACACTGAAGCTTTCTTT
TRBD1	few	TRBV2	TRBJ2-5	CASSTTGGVETQYF	TGTGCCAGCAGTACCACAGGGGGCGTAGAGACCCAGTACTTC
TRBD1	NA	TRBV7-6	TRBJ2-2	CASSRDRVNTGELFF	TGTGCCAGCAGTAGGGACAGGGTAAACACCGGGGAGCTGTTTTTT
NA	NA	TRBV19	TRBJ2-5	CASGGGPWAQYF	TGTGCCAGCGGCGGAGGACCGTGGGCCCAGTACTTC
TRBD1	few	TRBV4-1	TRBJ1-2	CASSQESNRGDGYTF	TGCGCCAGCAGCCAAGAGTCTAACAGGGGGGATGGCTACACCTTC
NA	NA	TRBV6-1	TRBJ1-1	CASKTTGPEAFF	TGTGCCAGCAAAACGACAGGACCTGAAGCTTTCTTT
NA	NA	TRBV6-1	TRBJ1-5	CASSREGQGQHF	TGTGCCAGCAGTCGGGAGGGTCAAGGCCAGCATTTT
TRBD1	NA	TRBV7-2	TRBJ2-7	CASSLWTGLSYEQYF	TGTGCCAGCAGCCTTTGGACAGGCCTCTCCTACGAGCAGTACTTC
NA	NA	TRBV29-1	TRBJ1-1	CSVSGMELGTEAFF	TGCAGCGTTTCGGGGATGGAGTTAGGCACTGAAGCTTTCTTT
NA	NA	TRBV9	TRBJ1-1	CASSPQDNTEAFF	TGTGCCAGCAGCCCGCAGGATAACACTGAAGCTTTCTTT
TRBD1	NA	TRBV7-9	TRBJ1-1	CASSNDLDRVLNTEAFF	TGTGCCAGCAGCAACGACCTGGACAGGGTTTTGAACACTGAAGCTTTCTTT
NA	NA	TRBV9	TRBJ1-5	CASSVGGSNQPQHF	TGTGCCAGCAGTGTGGGGGGTAGCAATCAGCCCCAGCATTTT
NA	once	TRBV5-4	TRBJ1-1	CASSLRGGTVNTEAFF	TGTGCCAGCAGCCTGAGGGGGGGGACCGTCAACACTGAAGCTTTCTTT
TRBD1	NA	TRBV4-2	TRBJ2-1	CASSPITADRGLGNEQFF	TGTGCCAGCAGCCCGATCACCGCGGACAGGGGACTTGGCAATGAGCAGTTCTTC
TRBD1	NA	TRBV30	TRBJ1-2	CAWRVTGGGGYTF	TGTGCCTGGAGAGTGACAGGGGGCGGGGGCTACACCTTC
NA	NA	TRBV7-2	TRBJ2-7	CASSLVTAYEQYF	TGTGCCAGCAGCTTAGTTACGGCCTACGAGCAGTACTTC
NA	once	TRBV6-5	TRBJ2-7	CASSEPGLGYEQYF	TGTGCCAGCAGTGAGCCGGGACTTGGCTACGAGCAGTACTTC
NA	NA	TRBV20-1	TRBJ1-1	CSAVLNTEAFF	TGCAGCGCCGTACTAAACACTGAAGCTTTCTTT
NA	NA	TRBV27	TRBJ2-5	CASSSRQTRTSCSQETQYF	TGTGCCAGCAGTAGTCGACAAACTAGGACCTCTTGCAGCCAAGAGACCCAGTACTTC
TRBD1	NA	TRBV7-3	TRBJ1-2	CASSLGTGANYGYTF	TGTGCCAGCAGCTTAGGGACAGGGGCTAACTATGGCTACACCTTC
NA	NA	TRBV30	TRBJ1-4	CAWSGYSRGVDEKLFF	TGTGCCTGGAGTGGATATAGCAGGGGTGTTGATGAAAAACTGTTTTTT
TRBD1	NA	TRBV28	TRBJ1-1	CASRAGGMNTEAFF	TGTGCCAGCCGGGCAGGGGGCATGAACACTGAAGCTTTCTTT
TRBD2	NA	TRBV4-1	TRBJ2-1	CASSHPGRGGRNEQFF	TGCGCCAGCAGCCACCCAGGACGGGGGGGGCGGAATGAGCAGTTCTTC
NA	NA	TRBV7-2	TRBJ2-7	CASSWTAVSYEQYF	TGTGCCAGCAGTTGGACAGCCGTCTCCTACGAGCAGTACTTC
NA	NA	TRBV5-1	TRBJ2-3	CASSLGQASDTQYF	TGCGCCAGCAGCTTGGGACAGGCGTCCGATACGCAGTATTTT
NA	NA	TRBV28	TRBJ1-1	CASWGVMNTEAFF	TGTGCCAGCTGGGGGGTTATGAACACTGAAGCTTTCTTT
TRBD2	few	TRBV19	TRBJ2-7	CASPRGGEQYF	TGTGCCAGTCCGCGGGGGGGGGAGCAGTACTTC
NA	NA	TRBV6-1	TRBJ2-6	CASSGQGTGANVLTF	TGTGCCAGCAGTGGGCAGGGTACTGGGGCCAACGTCCTGACTTTC
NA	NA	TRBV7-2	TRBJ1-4	CASSLVGGALFF	TGTGCCAGCAGCTTAGTAGGTGGGGCACTGTTTTTT
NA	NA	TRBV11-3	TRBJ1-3	CASSLDSAGFTGNTIYF	TGTGCCAGCAGCTTAGATTCCGCGGGGTTTACTGGAAACACCATATATTTT
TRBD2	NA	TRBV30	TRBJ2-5	CAWRLAGVETQYF	TGTGCCTGGAGGCTAGCGGGAGTGGAGACCCAGTACTTC
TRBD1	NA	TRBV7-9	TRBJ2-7	CASSPNRGPREQYF	TGTGCCAGCAGCCCGAACAGGGGGCCGCGCGAGCAGTACTTC
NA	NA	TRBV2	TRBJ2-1	CASRQGNEQFF	TGTGCCAGCAGGCAGGGTAATGAGCAGTTCTTC